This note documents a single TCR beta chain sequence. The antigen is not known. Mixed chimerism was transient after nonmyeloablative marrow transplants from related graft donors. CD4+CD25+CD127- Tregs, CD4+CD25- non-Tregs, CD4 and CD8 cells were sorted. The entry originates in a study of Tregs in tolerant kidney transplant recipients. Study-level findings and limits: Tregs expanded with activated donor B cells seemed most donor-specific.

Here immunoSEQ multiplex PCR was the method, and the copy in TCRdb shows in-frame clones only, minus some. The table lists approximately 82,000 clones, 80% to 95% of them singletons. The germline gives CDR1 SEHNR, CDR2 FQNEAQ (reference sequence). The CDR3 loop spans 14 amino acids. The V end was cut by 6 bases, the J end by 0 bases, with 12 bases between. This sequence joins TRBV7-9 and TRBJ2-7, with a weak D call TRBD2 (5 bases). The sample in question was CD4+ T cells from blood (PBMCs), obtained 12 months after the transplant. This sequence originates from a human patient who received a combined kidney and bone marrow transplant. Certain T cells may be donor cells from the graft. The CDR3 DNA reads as TGTGCCAGCAGGGCGGAGGCCCCCTCCTACGAGCAGTACTTC. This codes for CASRAEAPSYEQYF.